The entry below describes one T cell receptor (beta chain). This sample is part of a study of control samples from healthy donors and cancer patients. Produced via immunoSEQ multiplex PCR; TCRdb's table is partial and in-frame only. The sample lists under 110,000 clones, more than 85% occurring once. The sequenced sample was blood. The sequence was obtained from a man aged 25-45 years in good health.

The CDR3 loop is CASSPTPSRSYEQYF. The CDR3 DNA follows: TGTGCCAGCAGCCCCACGCCGTCCAGATCCTACGAGCAGTACTTC. The rearrangement uses TRBV7-6 and TRBJ2-7; no firm D call. Per germline, CDR1 SGHVS and CDR2 FNYEAQ. Trimming removed 5 bases from V and 1 base from J, with 15 bases in between. CDR3 length equals 15 residues.